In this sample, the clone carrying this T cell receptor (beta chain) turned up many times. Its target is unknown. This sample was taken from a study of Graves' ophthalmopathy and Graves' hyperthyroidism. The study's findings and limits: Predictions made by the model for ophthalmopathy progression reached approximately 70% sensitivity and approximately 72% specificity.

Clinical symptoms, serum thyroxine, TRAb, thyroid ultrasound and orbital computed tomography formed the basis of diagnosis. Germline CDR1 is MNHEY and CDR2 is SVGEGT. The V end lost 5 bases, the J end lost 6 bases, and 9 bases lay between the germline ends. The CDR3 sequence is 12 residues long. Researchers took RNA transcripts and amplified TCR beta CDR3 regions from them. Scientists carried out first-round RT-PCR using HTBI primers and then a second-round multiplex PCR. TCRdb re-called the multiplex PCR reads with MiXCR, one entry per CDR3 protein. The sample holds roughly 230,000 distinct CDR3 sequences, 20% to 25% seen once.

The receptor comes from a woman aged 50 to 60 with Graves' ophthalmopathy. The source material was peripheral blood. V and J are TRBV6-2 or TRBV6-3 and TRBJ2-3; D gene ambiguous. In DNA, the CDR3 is TGTGCCAGCAGTAGGTCCATGGATACGCAGTATTTT. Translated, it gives CASSRSMDTQYF.